The clone carrying this TCR beta chain showed up just a few times. Its antigen is unidentified. The data are from a study of cytomegalovirus exposure and HLA in healthy donors. Study at large: Around 77% of 350 to 400 genotyped donors fell in the Caucasian-associated ancestry cluster. Notes on the study in general: Across donors, sequencing depth was assumed by presence/absence analyses to be roughly uniform. Later analysis associated a missense DCLRE1C variant with TCR beta V- and J-gene trimming.

The study ran its PCR with 60 Vbeta and 13 Jbeta primers. Clones were read by immunoSEQ multiplex PCR, and TCRdb kept only the in-frame ones, dropping some. This sample has under 110,000 clones, with 75% to 90% found just once. The sequence was obtained from a young man in good health and CMV-seronegative. Sequenced: PBMCs.

CDR3 in DNA: TGTGCCAGCAGTTATGGGACAGTTGAAGCTTTCTTT. As protein: CASSYGTVEAFF. This rearrangement joins TRBV5-6 to TRBJ1-1, with 7 bases fitting TRBD1. CDR3 length equals 12 residues. Germline lookup yields CDR1 SGHDT and CDR2 YYEEEE. V gave up 5 bases and J gave up 7 bases; unmatched junction bases: 5.